The clone carrying this T cell receptor (beta chain) occurred a few times. CDR1 is SQVTM, CDR2 ANQGSEA, per germline. The V gene lost 8 bases and the J gene lost 5 bases, with 15 bases spanning the gap. The CDR3 is made up of 12 amino acids. This entry belongs to a study of T cells in Graves' hyperthyroidism and ophthalmopathy. Authors of the study amplified TCR beta CDR3 regions from RNA transcripts. First-round RT-PCR with HTBI primers amplified the TCR CDR3 region. TCRdb itself ran the multiplex PCR reads through MiXCR, one entry per CDR3 protein. The sample holds roughly 500,000 distinct CDR3 sequences, 35% to 55% seen once.

The TCR sequence derives from an adult woman with Graves' disease, either hyperthyroidism or ophthalmopathy (not recorded which). The specimen sequenced was peripheral blood or thyroid tissue (not recorded which). The V gene is TRBV29-1, the J gene TRBJ2-5; perhaps TRBD1 as D (6 bases). As DNA, the CDR3 is TGCAGCAGTAGCAGGGGATGGGAGACCCAGTACTTC. Residues: CSSSRGWETQYF.